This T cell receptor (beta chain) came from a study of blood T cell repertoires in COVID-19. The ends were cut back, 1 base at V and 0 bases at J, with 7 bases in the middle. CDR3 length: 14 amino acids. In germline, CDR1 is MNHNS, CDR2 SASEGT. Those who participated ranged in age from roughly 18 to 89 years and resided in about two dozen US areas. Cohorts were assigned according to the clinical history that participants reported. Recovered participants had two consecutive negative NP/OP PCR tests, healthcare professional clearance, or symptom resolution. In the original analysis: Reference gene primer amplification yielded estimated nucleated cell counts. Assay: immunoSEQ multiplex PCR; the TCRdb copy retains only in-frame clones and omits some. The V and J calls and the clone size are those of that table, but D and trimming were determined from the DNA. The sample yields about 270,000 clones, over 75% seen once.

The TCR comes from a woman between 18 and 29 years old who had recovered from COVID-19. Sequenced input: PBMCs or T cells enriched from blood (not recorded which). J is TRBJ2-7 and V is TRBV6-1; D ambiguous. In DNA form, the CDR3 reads TGTGCCAGCAGTGAAGTGAGTGACTCCTACGAGCAGTACTTC. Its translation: CASSEVSDSYEQYF.